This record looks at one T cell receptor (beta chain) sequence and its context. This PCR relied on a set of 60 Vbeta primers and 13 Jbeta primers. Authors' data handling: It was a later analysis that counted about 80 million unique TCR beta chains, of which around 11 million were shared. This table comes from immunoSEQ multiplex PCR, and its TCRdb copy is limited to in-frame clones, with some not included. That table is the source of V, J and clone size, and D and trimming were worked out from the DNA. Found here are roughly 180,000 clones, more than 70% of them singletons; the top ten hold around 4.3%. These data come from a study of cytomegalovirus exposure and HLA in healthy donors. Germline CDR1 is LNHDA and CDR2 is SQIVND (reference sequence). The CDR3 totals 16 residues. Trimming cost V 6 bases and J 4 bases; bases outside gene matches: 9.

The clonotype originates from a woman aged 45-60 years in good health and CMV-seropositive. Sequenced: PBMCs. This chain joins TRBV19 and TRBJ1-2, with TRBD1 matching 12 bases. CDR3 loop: CASSNRDRGLSYGYTF. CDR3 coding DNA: TGTGCCAGTAGCAACCGGGACAGGGGGCTGAGCTATGGCTACACCTTC.